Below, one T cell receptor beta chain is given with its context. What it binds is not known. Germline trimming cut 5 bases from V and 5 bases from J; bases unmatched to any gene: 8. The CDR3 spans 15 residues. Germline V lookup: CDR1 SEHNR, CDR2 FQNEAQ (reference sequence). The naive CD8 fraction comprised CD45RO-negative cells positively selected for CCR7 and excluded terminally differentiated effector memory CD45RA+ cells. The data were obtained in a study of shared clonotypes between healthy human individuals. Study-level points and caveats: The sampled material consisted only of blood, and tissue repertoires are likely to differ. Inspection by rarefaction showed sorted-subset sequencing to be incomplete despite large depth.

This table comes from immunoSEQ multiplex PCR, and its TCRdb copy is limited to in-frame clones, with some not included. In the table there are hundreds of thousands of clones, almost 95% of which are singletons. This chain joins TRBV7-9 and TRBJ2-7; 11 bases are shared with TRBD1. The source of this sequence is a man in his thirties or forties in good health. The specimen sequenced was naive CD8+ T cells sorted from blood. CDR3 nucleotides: TGTGCCAGCAGCCCCAGGACAGGGGGCAGGGACGAGCAGTACTTC. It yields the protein CASSPRTGGRDEQYF.